This TCR beta chain was sequenced for a study of CD8+CD57+ T cells in acquired aplastic anemia. Study at large: CD4+ and CD8+ cells, once sorted, gave DNA averaging roughly 3.4 ug. Some 11 million reads, on average, were obtained for CD4+ cells from healthy donors. The study, taken as a whole, reports: Comparison of patients with controls identified roughly 27 shared CD8+ CDR3 sequences. CD8+ Simpson's diversity in patients was not significantly different from that in controls.

The template used for profiling TCR beta VDJ and CDR3 was genomic DNA. Each CDR3 protein gets one entry after TCRdb re-called the reads with MiXCR. The sample consists of fewer than 200,000 distinct CDR3 sequences, approximately 40% of them appearing once. A word on this clonotype: The target antigen is unknown.

The CDR3 has 15 amino acids. The germline V gene encodes CDR1 MNHNS and CDR2 SASEGT. V lost 8 bases, J lost 3 bases, and 8 bases stayed unmatched. The sequenced sample was sorted CD4+, CD8+, or CD8+CD57+ T cells (not recorded which) from PBMCs. This TCR came from a human donor in good health. The chain combines TRBV6-1 with TRBJ2-7; the match to TRBD2 covers 12 bases. The CDR3 sequence: CASVGLAGGVYEQYF. CDR3 bases: TGTGCCAGCGTTGGGCTAGCGGGAGGGGTCTACGAGCAGTACTTC.